This TCR beta chain was documented in a study of monozygotic twins with inflammatory bowel disease. Study results and limitations: There were differing immunosuppressive treatments, which may have added variability to patient repertoires. Separate T cell subtypes could not be resolved from one another.

Germline V gene sequence: CDR1 SGHAT, CDR2 FQNNGV. This CDR3 region has 18 residues. TCRdb re-called the 5' RACE reads and catalogs CDR3 proteins one per entry, DNA excluded. Its clone listing holds more than 85,000 distinct CDR3 sequences. Details on this clonotype: The target antigen is unknown.

V and J are TRBV11-2 and TRBJ2-2; TCRdb selects TRBD2, and the lack of DNA leaves this call unchecked. What was sequenced was blood. This TCR was recovered from a human donor with ulcerative colitis or Crohn's disease, or a healthy co-twin of an affected twin (not recorded which). The CDR3 sequence: CASSSRGAGGPGTGELFF.